This passage covers 13 T cell receptor beta chains from one sample sequenced in a study of T-cell reconstitution after alpha-beta-depleted transplantation in children. As it was prepared, the TCRbeta library received unique molecular identifiers. TCRdb independently ran MiXCR on the PCR reads; one entry per CDR3 protein. The table lists around 94,000 distinct CDR3 sequences, about 5.6% of them singletons. The starting material was PBMCs, mostly from graft donor cells, obtained 60 days after TCRalphabeta/CD19-depleted stem cell transplant. The receptors originated from a female patient between 2 and 15 years old who had a stem cell transplant for Fanconi anemia, so the T cells may come from the graft donor.

V and J are TRBV6-4 and TRBJ2-3; 10 nucleotides line up with TRBD2. The CDR3 length is 16 residues. Germline V CDR1 and CDR2: MRHNA, SNTAGT. With V trimmed by 5 bases and J by 2 bases, 7 bases remained unmatched. CDR3 DNA sequence: TGTGCCAGCAGTCCCACTAGCGGGGCGAACACAGATACGCAGTATTTT. Residues: CASSPTSGANTDTQYF.

Ten or more counts support this clonotype. The V and J genes are TRBV20-1 and TRBJ1-4; D not certain. The CDR3 extends over 10 amino acids. V dropped 3 bases and J dropped 7 bases, with 3 bases sitting between them. CDR1 and CDR2 from the germline V gene are DFQATT and SNEGSKA (reference sequence). CDR3 amino acids: CSARGEKLFF. Written as DNA, the CDR3 is TGCAGTGCTAGGGGTGAAAAACTGTTTTTT.

This chain joins TRBV15 and TRBJ1-4, with no clear D. Trimming cost V 5 bases and J 3 bases, with 19 bases left between them. The CDR3 spans 17 residues. Germline loops: CDR1 LNHNV, CDR2 YYDKDF (reference sequence). The CDR3 spells CATSPREGFAANEKLFF. In nucleotides, the CDR3 is TGTGCCACCAGCCCCCGTGAAGGTTTCGCGGCTAATGAAAAACTGTTTTTT.

This clonotype showed up many times. The chain employs TRBV4-1 and TRBJ2-3; D call uncertain. CDR3 size: 14 residues. V shed 0 bases and J shed 3 bases, with 7 bases lying between them. The germline gives CDR1 MGHRA, CDR2 YSYEKL. This chain's CDR3 is CASSQDLGTDTQYF. In nucleotides, the CDR3 is TGCGCCAGCAGCCAAGATCTAGGAACAGATACGCAGTATTTT.

This clonotype was detected ten times or more. The J gene is TRBJ2-1, the V gene TRBV12-3 or TRBV12-4; D is possibly TRBD2 (7 bases). V gave up 0 bases and J gave up 10 bases, with 10 bases separating them. The CDR3 spans 13 residues. The DNA of the CDR3 is TGTGCCAGCAGTTTAGCGGGAGGGGGGGAGCAGTTCTTC. Its protein is CASSLAGGGEQFF.

This clonotype was found many times. V and J are TRBV9 and TRBJ2-1, with 7 nucleotides matching TRBD2. Germline lookup yields CDR1 SGDLS and CDR2 YYNGEE. The CDR3 totals 18 residues. V was pared by 0 bases and J by 8 bases, with 17 bases of the junction left unmatched. The CDR3 DNA reads as TGTGCCAGCAGCGTAGCCTCCCTTGTGGGCGGGAGTACATATGAGCAGTTCTTC. This gives the protein CASSVASLVGGSTYEQFF.

There are many counts of this clonotype. The chain joins TRBV11-1 to TRBJ2-7; D may be TRBD1 (6 bases). V gave up 6 bases and J gave up 5 bases, with 17 bases separating them. Germline lookup yields CDR1 SGHAT and CDR2 FQDESV (reference sequence). The CDR3 contains 14 residues. The CDR3 here is CASRHHPQGNEQYF. The CDR3 coding sequence is TGTGCCAGCAGACATCACCCCCAGGGGAACGAGCAGTACTTC.

This clonotype was detected only a few times. The rearrangement joins TRBV29-1 to TRBJ2-7, with 11 bases fitting TRBD2. In germline, CDR1 is SQVTM, CDR2 ANQGSEA. The CDR3 sequence is 13 residues long. The V and J ends lost 7 bases and 2 bases, in that order; junction bases with no gene match: 4. In nucleotides, the CDR3 is TGCAGCGCTACTAGCGGGGGAACCTACGAGCAGTACTTC. Protein sequence: CSATSGGTYEQYF.

This clonotype was counted a few times. This chain connects TRBV5-6 to TRBJ2-6; 9 bases align to TRBD1. This CDR3 has 17 residues. J was trimmed by 2 bases and V by 5 bases; bases with no gene match: 8. Looked up from germline, CDR1 is SGHDT and CDR2 is YYEEEE. CDR3 amino acids: CASRRTGASPGANVLTF. CDR3 coding DNA: TGTGCCAGCAGAAGGACAGGGGCCTCCCCTGGGGCCAACGTCCTGACTTTC.

This clonotype was seen many times. The chain links TRBV2 to TRBJ1-4; no clear D. V gave up 9 bases and J gave up 0 bases, with 5 bases separating them. Germline assignment: CDR1 SNHLY and CDR2 FYNNEI. The length of the CDR3 is 12 residues. CDR3 DNA: TGTGCCAGAAGTACAACTAATGAAAAACTGTTTTTT. Protein: CARSTTNEKLFF.

This clonotype was found many times. The chain is built from TRBV12-3 or TRBV12-4 and TRBJ2-1, with 9 positions matching TRBD2. The CDR3 spans 17 residues. V was clipped by 5 bases and J by 6 bases; unmatched bases: 14. CDR3 sequence reads: CASSLLLAGPPGNEQFF. The CDR3 coding sequence is TGTGCCAGCAGTCTCCTCCTAGCGGGACCTCCTGGCAATGAGCAGTTCTTC.

This clonotype showed up many times. The chain couples TRBV20-1 to TRBJ2-3, with D unclear. V lost 3 bases and J lost 0, with 19 bases in between. The CDR3 sequence is 17 residues long. Per the germline V gene, CDR1 is DFQATT and CDR2 is SNEGSKA (reference sequence). DNA of the CDR3: TGCAGTGCTAGTAACCCCCAGTCTCCTACTAGCACAGATACGCAGTATTTT. Residues: CSASNPQSPTSTDTQYF.

The table lists this clonotype with many counts. The chain links TRBV2 to TRBJ2-6, with TRBD1 matching over 7 bases. The V gene's germline CDR1 is SNHLY and CDR2 FYNNEI. The CDR3 contains 13 residues. J was trimmed by 2 bases and V by 8 bases; bases with no gene match: 0. The chain's CDR3 is CASDRAGANVLTF. The CDR3 bases are TGTGCCAGCGACAGGGCTGGGGCCAACGTCCTGACTTTC.